This T cell receptor beta chain was sequenced for a study of control samples from healthy donors and cancer patients. Germline V gene sequence: CDR1 LNHDA, CDR2 SQIVND (reference sequence). V was shortened by 7 bases and J by 3 bases, with 19 bases between the two germline ends. The CDR3 runs 16 residues. Generated by immunoSEQ multiplex PCR, the TCRdb table keeps only in-frame clones and is missing some. This sample has approximately 170,000 clones, with roughly 90% found just once. Specimen: blood. The receptor comes from a woman aged 45-59 years in good health. The chain links TRBV19 to TRBJ1-5, with D unresolved. This CDR3 is CASKVLGKDTNQPQHF. CDR3 DNA: TGTGCCAGTAAAGTTTTAGGTAAGGATACCAATCAGCCCCAGCATTTT.